The rows below give T cell receptor beta chains drawn from one sample of a study of OX40 agonist ivuxolimab in advanced cancers. Assay: immunoSEQ multiplex PCR; the TCRdb copy retains only in-frame clones and omits some. The table shows around 80,000 clones, with 90% to 95% occurring only once. The source was CD4+ or CD8+ T cells sorted from blood, collected in a trial of the OX40 agonist ivuxolimab. Receptors were obtained from an adult with an advanced solid tumor such as melanoma, head and neck, liver or kidney cancer. Each CDR3 is given with its conserved first and last residue. Each record gives: clone size, V gene, J gene, D gene, CDR3 protein, CDR3 DNA. D genes are given only for firm matches. Size tells how often a clone was seen (once, few, many) or the class of an expanded clone, and some rows leave it out.

.	TRBV7-9	TRBJ2-7	.	CASSLGRTLYEQYF	TGTGCCAGCAGCTTAGGAAGGACACTCTACGAGCAGTACTTC
.	TRBV29-1	TRBJ1-1	TRBD1	CSVRRTGDTEAFF	TGCAGCGTCCGCCGGACAGGCGACACTGAAGCTTTCTTT
.	TRBV4-3	TRBJ2-3	.	CASSQDFATDTQYF	TGCGCCAGCAGCCAAGACTTCGCCACAGATACGCAGTATTTT
.	TRBV15	TRBJ1-1	.	CATSSFGAANTEAFF	TGTGCCACCAGCAGTTTCGGAGCGGCCAACACTGAAGCTTTCTTT
.	TRBV7-3	TRBJ2-5	.	CASSLGQGDETQYF	TGTGCCAGCAGCTTAGGGCAGGGCGACGAGACCCAGTACTTC
.	TRBV4-1	TRBJ1-4	.	CASSQVGPGEKLFF	TGCGCCAGCAGCCAAGTGGGACCGGGGGAAAAACTGTTTTTT
.	TRBV6-5	TRBJ1-1	.	CASSKAGGTNTEAFF	TGTGCCAGCAGTAAGGCGGGGGGGACCAACACTGAAGCTTTCTTT
.	TRBV4-3	TRBJ2-2	TRBD2	CASSQGLAGEHYTGELFF	TGCGCCAGCAGCCAAGGACTAGCGGGAGAACACTACACCGGGGAGCTGTTTTTT
once	TRBV21-1	TRBJ2-7	.	CASSSAGGPTSYEQYF	TGTGCCAGCAGTTCCGCGGGAGGACCAACCTCCTACGAGCAGTACTTC
once	TRBV5-4	TRBJ2-3	.	CASSLEGGHHTDTQYF	TGTGCCAGCAGCTTGGAGGGGGGACACCACACAGATACGCAGTATTTT
.	TRBV27	TRBJ2-5	.	CASGIRGRETQYF	TGTGCCAGCGGGATCAGGGGTCGGGAGACCCAGTACTTC
.	TRBV27	TRBJ2-7	TRBD1	CASSLWTGKSEQYF	TGTGCCAGCAGTTTATGGACAGGGAAATCCGAGCAGTACTTC
.	TRBV5-6	TRBJ1-1	.	CASSADSTEAFF	TGTGCCAGCAGCGCCGACAGCACTGAAGCTTTCTTT
.	TRBV4-3	TRBJ2-7	TRBD1	CASSQGTGGTYEQYF	TGCGCCAGCAGCCAAGGGACAGGGGGAACCTACGAGCAGTACTTC
.	TRBV5-1	TRBJ1-2	.	CASSQNTHEGYGYTF	TGCGCCAGCAGCCAGAACACCCACGAGGGCTATGGCTACACCTTC
.	TRBV7-6	TRBJ1-1	.	CASSKDPEGLVGGNTEAFF	TGTGCCAGCAGCAAAGACCCGGAGGGGCTAGTCGGGGGGAACACTGAAGCTTTCTTT
.	TRBV10-2	TRBJ2-3	TRBD2	CASSGPAGATDTQYF	TGCGCCAGCAGTGGGCCAGCGGGAGCCACAGATACGCAGTATTTT
.	TRBV27	TRBJ1-1	.	CASSLGMNTEAFF	TGTGCCAGCAGTTTAGGGATGAACACTGAAGCTTTCTTT
.	TRBV5-8	TRBJ2-3	.	CASSPDSGLSTDTQYF	TGTGCCAGCAGCCCAGACAGTGGGCTTTCCACAGATACGCAGTATTTT
.	TRBV9	TRBJ2-5	.	CASSVAPLVDRPETQYF	TGTGCCAGCAGCGTAGCCCCGTTAGTTGACCGTCCAGAGACCCAGTACTTC